This T cell receptor (beta chain) originates from a study of CD8+ T cells in alopecia areata. The sample holds one count of this clone. Researchers took lesional scalp punch biopsies and peripheral blood from people who were alopecia areata patients. Sequencing templates came from extracted RNA that was reverse transcribed into cDNA. Using immunoSEQ multiplex PCR, the repertoire was profiled, and TCRdb retains in-frame clones only, with some absent. This table holds approximately 61,000 clones, around 96% found once. Material: CD8+ T cells sorted from blood, obtained at week 0. The source of this sequence is a human donor with alopecia areata.

CDR3 bases: TGCAGCGCTCCGGGGGGGAGCACTGAAGCTTTCTTT. Residues: CSAPGGSTEAFF. V is TRBV29-1 and J is TRBJ1-1; possible D gene TRBD1, 5 bases. Germline lookup yields CDR1 SQVTM and CDR2 ANQGSEA. V lost 7 bases to trimming and J lost 4 bases, with 13 bases between them. The CDR3 consists of 12 residues. Full variable domain (rest looked up from reference TRBV29-1 and TRBJ1-1): SAVISQKPSRDICQRGTSLTIQCQVDSQVTMMFWYRQQPGQSLTLIATANQGSEATYESGFVIDKFPISRPNLTFSTLTVSNMSPEDSSIYLCSAPGGSTEAFFGQGTRLTVV.